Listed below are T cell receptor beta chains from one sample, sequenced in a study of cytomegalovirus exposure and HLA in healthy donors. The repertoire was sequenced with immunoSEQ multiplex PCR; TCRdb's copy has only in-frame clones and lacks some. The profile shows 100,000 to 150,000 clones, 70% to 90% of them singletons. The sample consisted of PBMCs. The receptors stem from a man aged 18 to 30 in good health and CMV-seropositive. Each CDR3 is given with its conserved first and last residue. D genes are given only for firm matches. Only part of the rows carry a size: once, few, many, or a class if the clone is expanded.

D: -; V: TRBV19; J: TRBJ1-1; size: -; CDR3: CASIEQENTEAFF; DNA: TGTGCCAGTATAGAACAGGAGAACACTGAAGCTTTCTTT
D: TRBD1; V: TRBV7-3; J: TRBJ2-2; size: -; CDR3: CASSLTGGVTGELFF; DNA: TGTGCCAGCAGCTTGACAGGGGGTGTCACCGGGGAGCTGTTTTTT
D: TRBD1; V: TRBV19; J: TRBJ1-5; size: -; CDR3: CASSIHPGQGQGYSNQPQHF; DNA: TGTGCCAGTAGTATTCATCCGGGACAGGGCCAAGGTTATAGCAATCAGCCCCAGCATTTT
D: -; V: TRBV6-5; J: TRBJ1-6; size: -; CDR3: CASSYFADRNSPLHF; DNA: TGTGCCAGCAGTTACTTCGCGGATCGGAATTCACCCCTCCACTTT
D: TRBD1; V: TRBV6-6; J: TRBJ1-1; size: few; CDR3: CASSSVTGQVNTEAFF; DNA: TGTGCCAGCAGTTCCGTGACAGGGCAAGTGAACACTGAAGCTTTCTTT
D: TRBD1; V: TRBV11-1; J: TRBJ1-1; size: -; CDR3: CASSSRQGPEAFF; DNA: TGTGCCAGCAGCTCCCGACAGGGGCCTGAAGCTTTCTTT
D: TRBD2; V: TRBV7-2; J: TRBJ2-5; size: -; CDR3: CASSWVGGGETQYF; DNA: TGTGCCAGCAGCTGGGTGGGGGGAGGGGAGACCCAGTACTTC
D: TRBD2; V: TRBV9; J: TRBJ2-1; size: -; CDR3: CASSAVTLADPFYEQFF; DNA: TGTGCCAGCAGCGCAGTGACCCTAGCGGACCCCTTCTATGAGCAGTTCTTC
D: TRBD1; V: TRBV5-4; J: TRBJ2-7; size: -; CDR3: CASSFGTGYFEQYF; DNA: TGTGCCAGCAGCTTCGGGACAGGGTATTTCGAGCAGTACTTC
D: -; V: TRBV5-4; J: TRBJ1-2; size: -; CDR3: CASSLHDYGYTF; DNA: TGTGCCAGCAGCTTGCATGACTATGGCTACACCTTC
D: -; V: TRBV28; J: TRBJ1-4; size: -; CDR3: CASSSQGLSEKLFF; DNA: TGTGCCAGCAGTTCCCAGGGGTTATCCGAAAAACTGTTTTTT
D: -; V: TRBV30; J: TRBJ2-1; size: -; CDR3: CAWIPQAGNEQFF; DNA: TGTGCCTGGATCCCCCAGGCGGGGAATGAGCAGTTCTTC
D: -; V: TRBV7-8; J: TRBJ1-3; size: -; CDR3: CASSLAGGSGNTIYF; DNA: TGTGCCAGCAGCTTAGCAGGGGGTTCTGGAAACACCATATATTTT
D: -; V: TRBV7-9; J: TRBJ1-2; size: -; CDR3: CSSSPGEGGYTF; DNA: TGTTCCAGCAGCCCAGGGGAGGGCGGCTACACCTTC
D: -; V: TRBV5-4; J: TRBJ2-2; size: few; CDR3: CASREKTQGRGSTGELFF; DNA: TGTGCCAGCAGGGAAAAAACACAGGGTCGTGGGTCCACCGGGGAGCTGTTTTTT
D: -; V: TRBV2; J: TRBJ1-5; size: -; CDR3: CATSGTLNQPQHF; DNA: TGTGCCACCTCCGGGACACTCAATCAGCCCCAGCATTTT
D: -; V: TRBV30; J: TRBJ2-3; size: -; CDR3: CAWSAGPPADF; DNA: TGTGCCTGGAGTGCCGGTCCTCCCGCGGATTTT